These 26 T cell receptor beta chains share one sample of origin, sequenced in a study of blood T cells in healthy people across ages (dated by TCRdb to the mid-2010s). The method was 5' RACE. The sequencing machine was an Illumina HiSeq 2500. A second about 7 to 11 cycle PCR used a sample-barcoded 5' primer and a J-beta primer mix. The public sequencing data were trimmed at Q25 with fastp and processed into clonotypes with MiXCR by TCRdb, which kept only in-frame beta chains. For every CDR3 protein sequence, its rows merge into one entry that carries the most common genes and DNA. This sample lists around 1,500,000 distinct CDR3 sequences; approximately 40% were detected once. The top ten constitute less than 8% of the sample. Sample: blood. These receptors all stem from a young woman in good health.

A few counts support this clonotype. The CDR3 bases are TGCAGTATTAGCGGGGGGACCACCTACGAGCAGTACTTC. Translation: CSISGGTTYEQYF. The chain joins TRBV20-1 to TRBJ2-7; 10 bases fit TRBD2. J was trimmed by 2 bases and V by 8 bases; bases with no gene match: 6. This CDR3 region has 13 residues. Germline V gene sequence: CDR1 DFQATT, CDR2 SNEGSKA (reference sequence).

This chain joins TRBV6-6 and TRBJ2-7, with 9 bases identical to TRBD2. In germline, CDR1 is MNHNY, CDR2 SVGAGI (reference sequence). V gave up 4 bases and J gave up 2 bases; unmatched junction bases: 9. The CDR3 contains 16 residues. CDR3 loop: CASSSQGLAGPYEQYF. CDR3 bases: TGTGCCAGCAGTTCCCAGGGGCTAGCGGGGCCCTACGAGCAGTACTTC.

The chain recombines TRBV15 with TRBJ2-1, with TRBD1 matching 9 bases. Germline loops: CDR1 LNHNV, CDR2 YYDKDF (reference sequence). The CDR3 spans 15 residues. V trimming: 4 bases; J trimming: 4 bases; junction bases outside the gene matches: 5. The chain's CDR3 is CATSNRDRAYNEQFF. In DNA, the CDR3 is TGTGCCACCAGCAACCGGGACAGGGCTTACAATGAGCAGTTCTTC.

The chain combines TRBV28 with TRBJ2-3; D possibly corresponds to TRBD1 (5 bases). Deletions cut 5 bases from V and 0 bases from J, with 12 bases between. The CDR3 totals 15 residues. Germline-derived CDR1 and CDR2 are MDHEN and SYDVKM. The CDR3 bases are TGTGCCAGCAGTACAAACAGGCCTAGCACAGATACGCAGTATTTT. Translation: CASSTNRPSTDTQYF.

This clonotype was recorded a few times. The chain combines TRBV12-3 or TRBV12-4 with TRBJ2-5; weak D call: TRBD2 (6 bases). Deletions cut 8 bases from V and 0 bases from J, with 7 bases between. This CDR3 has 12 amino acids. CDR3 amino acids: CASGGDQETQYF. In DNA form, the CDR3 reads TGTGCCAGCGGCGGGGACCAAGAGACCCAGTACTTC.

A note on this clonotype: An end of the junction differs from the germline gene, which may be a read error. J is TRBJ2-7 and V is TRBV18, with no clear D. Germline CDR1 is KGHSH and CDR2 is LQKENI. This CDR3 has 13 amino acids. Written as DNA, the CDR3 is TGTACCAGCTCACCCGTGGGCTCCTACGAGCAGTACTTC. Translated, it gives CTSSPVGSYEQYF.

The chain carries TRBV18 and TRBJ1-2; TRBD1 might be the D (5 bases). Germline V gives CDR1 KGHSH, CDR2 LQKENI. The CDR3 extends over 18 amino acids. The V end was cut by 2 bases, the J end by 2 bases, with 21 bases between. The CDR3 DNA is TGTGCCAGCTCACCAACGAGGGGCGGTCGAAGTGCGAACTATGGCTACACCTTC. This encodes CASSPTRGGRSANYGYTF.

The rearrangement uses TRBV9 and TRBJ2-5; 7 bases are a match to TRBD1. Per the germline V gene, CDR1 is SGDLS and CDR2 is YYNGEE. V shed 8 bases, J shed 11 bases, and the junction held 15 bases outside the gene matches. This CDR3 is built from 13 residues. The CDR3 DNA is TGTGCCAGGTTGACAGGGTATGACAATGAGCAGTACTTC. This encodes CARLTGYDNEQYF.

This chain connects TRBV7-2 to TRBJ2-5; tentatively, D is TRBD1 or TRBD2 (5 bases each). V lost 2 bases and J lost 1, with 11 bases in between. The CDR3 loop spans 15 amino acids. CDR1 and CDR2 (germline): SGHTA, FQGNSA. This chain's CDR3 is CASSLRQRVQETQYF. The CDR3 bases are TGTGCCAGCAGCTTAAGACAGAGGGTCCAAGAGACCCAGTACTTC. The variable domain in full, with the rest retrieved from reference TRBV7-2 and TRBJ2-5, is GAGVSQSPSNKVTEKGKDVELRCDPISGHTALYWYRQSLGQGLEFLIYFQGNSAPDKSGLPSDRFSAERTGGSVSTLTIQRTQQEDSAVYLCASSLRQRVQETQYFGPGTRLLVL.

This chain uses TRBV27 with TRBJ1-1; D remains unclear. The CDR3 extends over 12 amino acids. Per the germline V gene, CDR1 is MNHEY and CDR2 is SMNVEV (reference sequence). With 1 base removed from V and 9 bases from J, the gap between germline ends came to 9 bases. CDR3 sequence: CASSLYLGKAFF. The CDR3 DNA reads TGTGCCAGCAGTTTATATTTGGGGAAAGCTTTCTTT.

The chain joins TRBV7-2 to TRBJ1-2, with 10 bases that match TRBD1. J was trimmed by 5 bases and V by 1 base; bases with no gene match: 7. The CDR3 length is 16 residues. Germline assignment: CDR1 SGHTA and CDR2 FQGNSA. CDR3 loop: CASSLGVGQGTYGYTF. CDR3 DNA: TGTGCCAGCAGCTTAGGGGTGGGACAGGGGACGTATGGCTACACCTTC.

This CDR3 reads CASSLAPGVGQETQYF. The CDR3 DNA reads TGCGCCAGCAGTCTTGCACCCGGTGTGGGACAAGAGACCCAGTACTTC. This rearrangement joins TRBV5-1 to TRBJ2-5; no reliable D call. The CDR3 length is 16 residues. Deletions cut 5 bases from V and 2 bases from J, with 19 bases between. Germline loops: CDR1 SGHRS, CDR2 YFSETQ.

A note on this clonotype: A much larger clone differs from this one at a single base, so this may be a read error. The J gene is TRBJ2-3, the V gene TRBV11-1, with 12 bases lining up with TRBD2. This CDR3 contains 14 residues. CDR1 is SGHAT, CDR2 FQDESV, per germline (reference sequence). Losses at the gene ends were 8 bases for V and 5 bases for J; bases not matched to a gene: 5. CDR3 DNA: TGTGCCAGCGGCCCGGGACTAGCGGGAGATACGCAGTATTTT. It yields the protein CASGPGLAGDTQYF. Full variable domain (remainder filled in from reference TRBV11-1 and TRBJ2-3): EAEVAQSPRYKITEKSQAVAFWCDPISGHATLYWYRQILGQGPELLVQFQDESVVDDSQLPKDRFSAERLKGVDSTLKIQPAELGDSAMYLCASGPGLAGDTQYFGPGTRLTVL.

This clonotype has a handful of counts. The genes are TRBV10-3 and TRBJ2-3, with 7 nucleotides matching TRBD2. Per the germline V gene, CDR1 is ENHRY and CDR2 is SYGVKD. This CDR3 comprises 16 residues. Trimming took 5 bases from V and 2 from J; bases not matched to a gene: 10. The CDR3, as DNA: TGTGCCATCAGTCCATGGGGAGCGGGGACCACAGATACGCAGTATTTT. Its protein product is CAISPWGAGTTDTQYF.

J is TRBJ1-4 and V is TRBV12-3 or TRBV12-4; weak D call: TRBD1 (6 bases). This CDR3 is built from 16 residues. The ends were cut back, 3 bases at V and 8 bases at J, with 19 bases in the middle. In DNA, the CDR3 is TGTGCCAGCAGTTTTACCCAGGGGCTTAGGGGGGAAAAACTGTTTTTT. Its translation: CASSFTQGLRGEKLFF.

This clonotype has a single count. V and J are TRBV6-5 and TRBJ1-2; D gene unclear. Germline V gives CDR1 MNHEY, CDR2 SVGAGI. V lost 7 bases to trimming and J lost 1 base, with 13 bases between them. This CDR3 is 14 amino acids long. In nucleotides, the CDR3 is TGTGCCAGCACTAACGGCCCCTATAACTATGGCTACACCTTC. Translation: CASTNGPYNYGYTF.

The chain couples TRBV30 to TRBJ1-2; no clear D. The CDR3 is 13 amino acids. V was trimmed by 0 bases and J by 8 bases, leaving 13 bases between them. CDR1 GTSNPN and CDR2 SVGIG come from the germline V gene (reference sequence). The CDR3, as DNA: TGTGCCTGGAGTGTACGCGGGGTACAAGGCTACACCTTC. As protein: CAWSVRGVQGYTF.

The chain uses TRBV29-1 and TRBJ1-1, with 8 bases matching TRBD1. The CDR3 has 15 amino acids. Germline lookup yields CDR1 SQVTM and CDR2 ANQGSEA. After removal of 7 bases from V and 1 base from J, the junction contained 11 bases not matched to a gene. The CDR3 loop reads CSAAIQGAPNTEAFF. The CDR3 nucleotides read TGCAGCGCCGCAATCCAGGGGGCGCCGAACACTGAAGCTTTCTTT.

The sample holds a few counts of this clonotype. CDR3 in DNA: TGTGCCAGCAGCCACCAAGGGACACCCTATCAGCCCCAGCATTTT. This codes for CASSHQGTPYQPQHF. V and J are TRBV14 and TRBJ1-5, with D possibly matching TRBD1 (6 bases). There are 15 residues in the CDR3. CDR1 SGHDN and CDR2 FVKESK come from the germline V gene. The germline V and J ends were trimmed by 3 bases and 5 bases, with 14 bases remaining between them.

Only one count was recorded for this clonotype. The chain combines TRBV24-1 with TRBJ2-3; D uncertain. The V gene lost 3 bases and the J gene lost 7 bases, with 10 bases spanning the gap. CDR1 and CDR2 (germline): KGHDR, SFDVKD. The CDR3 consists of 13 residues. The CDR3, as DNA: TGTGCCACCAGTGATCGGAGAAGCTATACGCAGTATTTT. Amino acids: CATSDRRSYTQYF.

This chain links TRBV12-3 or TRBV12-4 with TRBJ2-4; D is uncertain. This CDR3 comprises 12 residues. Trimming took off 5 bases at V and 15 bases at J, with 17 bases between the two ends. CDR3 DNA: TGTGCCAGCAGTCCCACTGTGGGTCGAACGTACTTC. Translation gives CASSPTVGRTYF.

This clonotype was observed a few times. The gene calls are TRBV2 and TRBJ2-6, with D unclear. The germline V gene encodes CDR1 SNHLY and CDR2 FYNNEI. Trimming pared 4 bases from V and 4 bases from J, leaving 11 bases between. This CDR3 spans 15 amino acids. The CDR3 loop is CASSGSGYGANVLTF. The CDR3 nucleotides are TGTGCCAGCAGTGGATCCGGGTACGGGGCCAACGTCCTGACTTTC.

This rearrangement joins TRBV2 to TRBJ1-6; 8 bases map to TRBD1. Per germline, CDR1 SNHLY and CDR2 FYNNEI. Trimming took 4 bases from V and 7 from J; bases not matched to a gene: 6. This CDR3 spans 15 amino acids. CDR3 region: CASSGQGPQNSPLHF. CDR3 bases: TGTGCCAGCAGTGGACAGGGGCCCCAAAATTCACCCCTCCACTTT.

This clonotype was seen at least ten times. The chain combines TRBV6-6 with TRBJ2-4; 7 positions agree with TRBD2. From germline, CDR1 is MNHNY and CDR2 SVGAGI (reference sequence). CDR3 length equals 16 residues. The V gene end was trimmed by 2 bases and the J gene end by 1 base; junction bases not matched to a gene: 5. This CDR3 is CASSYGGVGAKNIQYF. The CDR3 DNA reads TGTGCCAGCAGTTACGGGGGGGTCGGGGCCAAAAACATTCAGTACTTC.

This clonotype was seen a few times. The chain employs TRBV12-3 or TRBV12-4 and TRBJ2-2; D gene unclear. This CDR3 spans 18 amino acids. V was shortened by 7 bases and J by 5 bases, with 26 bases between the two germline ends. The CDR3 spells CASKFRVFTHGRTGELFF. DNA of the CDR3: TGTGCCAGCAAGTTTAGAGTATTTACACATGGTAGAACCGGGGAGCTGTTTTTT.

The chain carries TRBV4-1 and TRBJ2-1; 10 bases fit TRBD2. This CDR3 region has 18 residues. Germline V gene sequence: CDR1 MGHRA, CDR2 YSYEKL. Trimming cost V 4 bases and J 7 bases; bases outside gene matches: 16. CDR3 in amino acids: CASSPNTGLAGVWNEQFF. The DNA of the CDR3 is TGCGCCAGCAGCCCAAATACCGGGCTAGCGGGAGTTTGGAATGAGCAGTTCTTC.